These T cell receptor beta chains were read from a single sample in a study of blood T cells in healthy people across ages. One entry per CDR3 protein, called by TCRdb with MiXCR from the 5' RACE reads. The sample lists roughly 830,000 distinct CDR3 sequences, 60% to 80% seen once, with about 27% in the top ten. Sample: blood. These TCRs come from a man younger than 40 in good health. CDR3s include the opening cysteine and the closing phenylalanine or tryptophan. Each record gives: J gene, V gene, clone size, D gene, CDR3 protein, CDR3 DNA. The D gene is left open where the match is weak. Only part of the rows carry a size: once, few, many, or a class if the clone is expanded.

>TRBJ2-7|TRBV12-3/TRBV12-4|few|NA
CASRSNSYEQYF
TGTGCCAGCAGGAGTAACAGCTACGAGCAGTACTTC
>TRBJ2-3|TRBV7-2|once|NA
CASSGYDTQYF
TGTGCCAGCAGCGGGTACGATACGCAGTATTTT
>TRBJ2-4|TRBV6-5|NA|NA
CASSYSRGEDIQYF
TGTGCCAGCAGTTACTCACGAGGGGAGGACATTCAGTACTTC
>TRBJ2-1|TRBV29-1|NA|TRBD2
CSDARGVYNEQFF
TGCAGCGACGCACGGGGGGTATACAATGAGCAGTTCTTC
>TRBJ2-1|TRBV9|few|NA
CASSAPIGGEQFF
TGTGCCAGCAGCGCCCCAATAGGAGGTGAGCAGTTCTTC
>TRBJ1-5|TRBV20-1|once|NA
CSARKVEQPQHF
TGCAGTGCTAGAAAGGTAGAGCAGCCCCAGCATTTT
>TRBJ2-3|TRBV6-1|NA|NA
CASLDPGPGDTQYF
TGTGCCAGCTTGGATCCGGGACCGGGAGATACGCAGTATTTT
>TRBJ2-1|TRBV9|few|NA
CASSVGGGLVGGSYNEQFF
TGTGCCAGCAGCGTAGGAGGGGGTCTGGTTGGGGGCTCCTACAATGAGCAGTTCTTC
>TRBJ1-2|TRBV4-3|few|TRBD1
CASSPRTGGGVNYGYTF
TGCGCCAGCAGCCCGCGCACAGGGGGCGGTGTAAACTATGGCTACACCTTC
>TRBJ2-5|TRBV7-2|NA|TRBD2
CASSLLGGGSQETQYF
TGTGCCAGCAGCTTACTTGGGGGGGGGTCTCAAGAGACCCAGTACTTC
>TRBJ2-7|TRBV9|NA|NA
CASSVAPGREYEQYF
TGTGCCAGCAGCGTAGCTCCGGGACGGGAATACGAGCAGTACTTC
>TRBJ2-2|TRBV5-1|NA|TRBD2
CASSLGLAGRGELFF
TGCGCCAGCAGCTTGGGACTAGCGGGGAGAGGGGAGCTGTTTTTT
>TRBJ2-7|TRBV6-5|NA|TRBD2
CASRGTSEYEQYF
TGTGCCAGCAGGGGGACTAGCGAGTACGAGCAGTACTTC
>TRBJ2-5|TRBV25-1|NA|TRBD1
CASSTGGTQYF
TGTGCCAGCAGTACAGGGGGGACCCAGTACTTC
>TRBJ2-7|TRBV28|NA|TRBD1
CASSLSGGSYYEQYF
TGTGCCAGCAGTTTGTCAGGGGGCTCCTACTACGAGCAGTACTTC
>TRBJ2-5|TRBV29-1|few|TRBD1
CSSLSRRTGQETQYF
TGCAGCTCCCTTTCTCGACGGACAGGGCAAGAGACCCAGTACTTC
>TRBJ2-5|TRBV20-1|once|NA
CSPLGGPGQETQYF
TGCAGTCCCCTGGGGGGGCCGGGTCAAGAGACCCAGTACTTC
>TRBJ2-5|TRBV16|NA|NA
CASSQNEGRGNQETQYF
TGTGCCAGCAGCCAAAATGAAGGGCGGGGTAACCAAGAGACCCAGTACTTC
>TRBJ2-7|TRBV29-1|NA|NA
CSVGTTGPYEQYF
TGCAGCGTTGGAACCACAGGGCCCTACGAGCAGTACTTC
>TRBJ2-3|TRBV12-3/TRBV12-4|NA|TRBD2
CASRGRTGGTDTQYF
TGTGCCAGCAGGGGAAGGACGGGGGGGACAGATACGCAGTATTTT
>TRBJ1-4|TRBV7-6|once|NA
CASSSNTEKLFF
TGTGCCAGCAGCTCTAATACGGAAAAACTGTTTTTT
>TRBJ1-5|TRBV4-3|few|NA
CASSYSLDQPQHF
TGCGCCAGCAGCTACTCTCTAGATCAGCCCCAGCATTTT
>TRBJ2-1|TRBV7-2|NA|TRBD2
CASSFHSGSYNEQFF
TGTGCCAGCAGCTTCCATAGCGGGTCCTACAATGAGCAGTTCTTC
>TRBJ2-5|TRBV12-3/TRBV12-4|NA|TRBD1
CASQTGEWNEQYF
TGTGCCAGCCAGACAGGGGAGTGGAATGAGCAGTACTTC
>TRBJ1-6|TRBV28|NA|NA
CASSNPTYNSPLHF
TGTGCCAGCAGCAATCCCACCTATAATTCACCCCTCCACTTT
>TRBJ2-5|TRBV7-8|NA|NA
CASSFTVGRVQETQYF
TGTGCCAGCAGCTTTACTGTGGGCAGGGTGCAAGAGACCCAGTACTTC